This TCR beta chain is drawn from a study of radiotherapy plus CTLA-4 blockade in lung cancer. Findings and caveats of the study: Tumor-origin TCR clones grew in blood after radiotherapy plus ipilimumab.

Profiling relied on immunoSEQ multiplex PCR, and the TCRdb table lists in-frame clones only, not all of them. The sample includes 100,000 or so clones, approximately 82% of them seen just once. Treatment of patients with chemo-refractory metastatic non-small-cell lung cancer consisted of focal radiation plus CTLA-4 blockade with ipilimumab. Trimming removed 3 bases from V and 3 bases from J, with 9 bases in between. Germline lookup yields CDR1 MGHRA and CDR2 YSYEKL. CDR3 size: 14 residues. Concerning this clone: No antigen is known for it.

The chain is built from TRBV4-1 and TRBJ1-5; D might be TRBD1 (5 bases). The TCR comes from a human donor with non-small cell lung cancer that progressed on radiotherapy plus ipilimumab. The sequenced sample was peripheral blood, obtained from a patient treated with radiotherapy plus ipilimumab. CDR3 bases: TGCGCCAGCAGCCAGCCGGGACCCAATCAGCCCCAGCATTTT. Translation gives CASSQPGPNQPQHF.